This is a list of T cell receptor beta chains from one sample in a study of cytomegalovirus exposure and HLA in healthy donors. Measured with immunoSEQ multiplex PCR; TCRdb has only the in-frame clones, and not every one. The table shows around 220,000 clones, with around 80% occurring only once. Sequencing used PBMCs. The receptors derive from a man aged 40-49 years in good health and CMV-seronegative. Each CDR3 is given with its conserved first and last residue. The order of the fields is J gene, clone size, V gene, D gene, CDR3 protein, CDR3 DNA. A D gene is named only where the DNA matches it firmly. A clone size is listed for some rows: how often the clone was seen (once, few, many), or a class if it is expanded.

>TRBJ1-1|NA|TRBV6-5|NA
CASSYSLTGNTEAFF
TGTGCCAGCAGTTATTCCCTGACGGGGAACACTGAAGCTTTCTTT
>TRBJ1-5|NA|TRBV9|TRBD1
CASSVSRGLNQPQHF
TGTGCCAGCAGCGTGAGTAGGGGGCTCAATCAGCCCCAGCATTTT
>TRBJ1-1|NA|TRBV7-2|NA
CASSSWGGNTEAFF
TGTGCCAGCAGCTCCTGGGGGGGGAACACTGAAGCTTTCTTT
>TRBJ2-1|NA|TRBV14|NA
CASSRITWSGSSYNEQFF
TGTGCCAGCAGCCGGATCACTTGGAGCGGCAGCTCCTACAATGAGCAGTTCTTC
>TRBJ2-5|once|TRBV5-1|TRBD2
CASSLGLAGRQETQYF
TGCGCCAGCAGCTTGGGACTAGCGGGGAGACAAGAGACCCAGTACTTC
>TRBJ1-1|once|TRBV28|TRBD1
CASSFDWAVGGYTEAFF
TGTGCCAGCAGTTTCGATTGGGCCGTAGGGGGCTACACTGAAGCTTTCTTT
>TRBJ2-7|once|TRBV28|TRBD1
CASNQPGQGVHEQYF
TGTGCCAGCAATCAACCGGGACAGGGAGTCCACGAGCAGTACTTC
>TRBJ2-1|NA|TRBV4-2|NA
CASSQSLIGEQFF
TGTGCCAGCAGCCAATCGTTGATCGGTGAGCAGTTCTTC
>TRBJ2-3|NA|TRBV19|NA
CASRSDLSTDTQYF
TGTGCCAGTAGATCGGACTTAAGCACAGATACGCAGTATTTT
>TRBJ2-1|NA|TRBV7-9|TRBD2
CASSPGLAGLFF
TGTGCCAGCAGCCCCGGACTAGCGGGTTTATTCTTC
>TRBJ1-1|few|TRBV28|NA
CASSGAMNTEAFF
TGTGCCAGCAGTGGGGCTATGAACACTGAAGCTTTCTTT
>TRBJ2-7|NA|TRBV28|NA
CASRRRQAISYEQYF
TGTGCCAGCAGACGCCGTCAGGCTATCTCCTACGAGCAGTACTTC
>TRBJ2-3|few|TRBV19|NA
CASSTVPTDTQYF
TGTGCCAGTAGTACCGTCCCCACAGATACGCAGTATTTT
>TRBJ2-5|NA|TRBV27|NA
CASSFRGQETQYF
TGTGCCAGCAGTTTTAGGGGCCAAGAGACCCAGTACTTC
>TRBJ2-4|NA|TRBV11-2|NA
CASSLSTGTLWYF
TGTGCCAGCAGCTTATCGACAGGTACCCTTTGGTACTTC
>TRBJ2-1|NA|TRBV2|TRBD1
CASSLGQGDYNEQFF
TGTGCCAGCAGTCTTGGACAGGGGGACTACAATGAGCAGTTCTTC
>TRBJ1-1|few|TRBV12-5|NA
CASGLPRDGEAFF
TGTGCTAGTGGTTTGCCGCGGGACGGTGAAGCTTTCTTT
>TRBJ2-3|few|TRBV5-1|NA
CASSPSYFSTDTQYF
TGCGCCAGCAGCCCATCCTACTTTAGCACAGATACGCAGTATTTT
>TRBJ2-3|NA|TRBV5-1|TRBD2
CASSFLGGADTQYF
TGCGCCAGCAGCTTTTTGGGGGGGGCAGATACGCAGTATTTT
>TRBJ1-6|few|TRBV2|NA
CAGGWDGYNSPLHF
TGTGCCGGGGGCTGGGACGGCTATAATTCACCCCTCCACTTT
>TRBJ1-1|NA|TRBV4-1|NA
CASSQDQDTEAFF
TGCGCCAGCAGCCAAGATCAGGATACTGAAGCTTTCTTT
>TRBJ2-4|once|TRBV27|TRBD1
CASSPGDRPGSNIQYF
TGTGCCAGCAGTCCGGGGGACAGGCCCGGGTCTAACATTCAGTACTTC
>TRBJ2-1|few|TRBV5-4|TRBD2
CASSLSGGQYNEQFF
TGTGCCAGCAGCCTTAGCGGGGGGCAATACAATGAGCAGTTCTTC
>TRBJ1-1|NA|TRBV19|TRBD1
CASSWDRQAEAFF
TGTGCCAGTAGTTGGGACAGACAGGCTGAAGCTTTCTTT
>TRBJ2-1|NA|TRBV23-1|NA
CASSQSCDRRLQVSYNEQFF
TGCGCCAGCAGTCAATCGTGTGACAGGCGGTTACAAGTCTCCTACAATGAGCAGTTCTTC
>TRBJ1-2|NA|TRBV19|TRBD1
CASSLDRSWGYTF
TGTGCCAGTAGTCTGGACAGGTCCTGGGGCTACACCTTC
>TRBJ2-3|NA|TRBV14|TRBD2
CASGAGGRDTQYF
TGTGCCAGCGGAGCGGGGGGCCGGGATACGCAGTATTTT
>TRBJ2-3|NA|TRBV5-1|TRBD2
CASSPGLPNFRADTQYF
TGCGCCAGCAGCCCGGGACTACCAAACTTCAGGGCAGATACGCAGTATTTT
>TRBJ2-2|NA|TRBV9|TRBD1
CASSVDGTGNTGELFF
TGTGCCAGCAGCGTAGATGGGACAGGGAACACCGGGGAGCTGTTTTTT
>TRBJ1-4|once|TRBV29-1|TRBD1
CSVNRGRDEKLFF
TGCAGCGTAAACAGGGGGCGAGATGAAAAACTGTTTTTT
>TRBJ2-1|once|TRBV7-9|TRBD2
CATRAGGPGNEQFF
TGTGCCACCCGAGCGGGAGGGCCGGGGAATGAGCAGTTCTTC
>TRBJ2-7|NA|TRBV9|TRBD2
CASSVAVSGSYEQYF
TGTGCCAGCAGCGTAGCCGTTAGCGGGAGCTACGAGCAGTACTTC
>TRBJ2-1|NA|TRBV27|TRBD2
CASSARLAGYNEQFF
TGTGCCAGCAGTGCTAGACTAGCGGGTTACAATGAGCAGTTCTTC
>TRBJ2-1|NA|TRBV28|TRBD2
CASSEPGLAVYNEQFF
TGTGCCAGCAGTGAACCGGGACTAGCGGTATACAATGAGCAGTTCTTC
>TRBJ2-7|once|TRBV25-1|TRBD2
CASSGLAGNYYEQYF
TGTGCCAGCAGCGGGCTAGCGGGAAACTACTACGAGCAGTACTTC
>TRBJ2-1|NA|TRBV7-9|NA
CASSLMQGKGQFF
TGTGCCAGCAGCCTCATGCAGGGAAAGGGGCAGTTCTTC
>TRBJ2-5|NA|TRBV11-3|TRBD1
CASSTGGSGETQYF
TGTGCCAGCAGCACAGGGGGGTCGGGGGAGACCCAGTACTTC
>TRBJ1-1|NA|TRBV6-5|NA
CASHQNIGGTEAFF
TGTGCCAGCCATCAAAACATCGGGGGCACTGAAGCTTTCTTT
>TRBJ1-6|NA|TRBV6-4|NA
CASRESSYNSPLHF
TGTGCCAGCAGAGAGAGCTCCTATAATTCACCCCTCCACTTT
>TRBJ1-4|NA|TRBV19|TRBD1
CASSTTGGTNEKLFF
TGTGCCAGTAGTACCACAGGGGGCACTAATGAAAAACTGTTTTTT
>TRBJ2-1|NA|TRBV18|NA
CASSRGDEQFF
TGTGCCAGCTCACGCGGGGATGAGCAGTTCTTC
>TRBJ1-1|NA|TRBV5-4|NA
CASSIALTVTGKGGTEAFF
TGTGCCAGCAGCATCGCTTTAACAGTGACGGGGAAGGGTGGCACTGAAGCTTTCTTT
>TRBJ2-1|NA|TRBV29-1|TRBD1
CSVASGTGTYNEQFF
TGCAGCGTTGCCTCCGGGACAGGGACCTACAATGAGCAGTTCTTC
>TRBJ1-1|NA|TRBV7-9|NA
CASSFASTMNTEAFF
TGTGCCAGCAGCTTCGCCTCAACTATGAACACTGAAGCTTTCTTT
>TRBJ2-7|few|TRBV5-1|NA
CASSFREYEQYF
TGCGCCAGCAGCTTCCGGGAATACGAGCAGTACTTC
>TRBJ1-5|NA|TRBV5-6|NA
CASSLGGYQPQHF
TGTGCCAGCAGCTTAGGGGGATATCAGCCCCAGCATTTT
>TRBJ2-2|NA|TRBV25-1|TRBD1
CASSESGTGARTGELFF
TGTGCCAGCAGTGAATCCGGGACAGGGGCTCGAACCGGGGAGCTGTTTTTT
>TRBJ1-5|NA|TRBV18|NA
CASSAWHSQPQHF
TGTGCCAGCTCCGCCTGGCACAGCCAGCCCCAGCATTTT
>TRBJ1-1|NA|TRBV7-9|NA
CASTLTVNTEAFF
TGTGCCAGCACCTTGACAGTGAACACTGAAGCTTTCTTT
>TRBJ2-1|NA|TRBV18|NA
CASSPSRYNEQFF
TGTGCCAGCTCACCTTCGAGATACAATGAGCAGTTCTTC
>TRBJ1-2|NA|TRBV6-1|NA
CASSDKGNYGYTF
TGTGCCAGCAGTGATAAGGGGAACTATGGCTACACCTTC